Listed here are 27 T cell receptor beta chains from one sample, sequenced in a study of T cells after yellow fever vaccination. Via MiXCR, TCRdb re-called the 5' RACE reads, giving one row per CDR3 protein. The sample yields about 220,000 distinct CDR3 sequences, 3.2% seen once. The input for sequencing was CD4+ T cells sorted from PBMCs, taken 10 days after the yellow fever booster vaccination. The origin of the receptors is a man aged 18-30 years who received the YFV17D yellow fever vaccine.

This clonotype appeared a few times. This chain connects TRBV24-1 to TRBJ2-3; D ambiguous. Trimming cost V 4 bases and J 0 bases, with 13 bases left between them. Germline CDR1 reads KGHDR; CDR2 reads SFDVKD. The CDR3 has 16 amino acids. In DNA, the CDR3 is TGTGCCACCAGTGACTCCAGACTCGGAAGCACAGATACGCAGTATTTT. Protein product: CATSDSRLGSTDTQYF.

The sample holds a few counts of this clonotype. The chain joins TRBV5-1 to TRBJ2-3; D is uncertain. V was pared by 0 bases and J by 1 base, with 9 bases between. Looked up from germline, CDR1 is SGHRS and CDR2 is YFSETQ. The CDR3 loop spans 15 amino acids. This chain's CDR3 is CASSLGGLGTDTQYF. The DNA of the CDR3 is TGCGCCAGCAGCTTGGGCGGTCTCGGCACAGATACGCAGTATTTT. Complete variable domain (other parts from reference TRBV5-1 and TRBJ2-3): KAGVTQTPRYLIKTRGQQVTLSCSPISGHRSVSWYQQTPGQGLQFLFEYFSETQRNKGNFPGRFSGRQFSNSRSEMNVSTLELGDSALYLCASSLGGLGTDTQYFGPGTRLTVL.

This clonotype was detected many times. The rearrangement uses TRBV7-9 and TRBJ2-3; D is ambiguous. This CDR3 contains 15 residues. Looked up from germline, CDR1 is SEHNR and CDR2 is FQNEAQ (reference sequence). V was pared by 1 base and J by 1 base, with 9 bases between. Written as DNA, the CDR3 is TGTGCCAGCAGCTTAGTTCTGGCCCGCACAGATACGCAGTATTTT. Its protein product is CASSLVLARTDTQYF.

The rearrangement uses TRBV7-8 and TRBJ1-4; no clear D gene. The length of the CDR3 is 14 residues. Deletions cut 3 bases from V and 0 bases from J, with 5 bases between. In germline, CDR1 is SGHVS, CDR2 FQNEAQ. The CDR3 DNA reads as TGTGCCAGCAGCTTTTCCGCAACTAATGAAAAACTGTTTTTT. This gives the protein CASSFSATNEKLFF.

The sample holds a few counts of this clonotype. V gene TRBV7-2 combines with J gene TRBJ2-7; weak D call: TRBD1 (6 bases). The V gene lost 4 bases and the J gene lost 2 bases, with 18 bases spanning the gap. The CDR3 is 16 residues long. Germline V CDR1 and CDR2: SGHTA, FQGNSA. This CDR3 is CASSSYAQGRPYEQYF. The CDR3 bases are TGTGCCAGCAGCTCATACGCTCAGGGGCGACCCTACGAGCAGTACTTC.

This clonotype was counted a few times. The V gene is TRBV6-6, the J gene TRBJ1-3; D not resolved. The ends were cut back, 8 bases at V and 3 bases at J, with 8 bases in the middle. The CDR3 length is 12 residues. The V gene's germline CDR1 is MNHNY and CDR2 SVGAGI (reference sequence). Here the CDR3 reads CASRGDGNTIYF. CDR3 DNA: TGTGCCAGCCGCGGGGATGGAAACACCATATATTTT.

In its sample, this clonotype was seen a few times. The CDR3 DNA reads as TGTGCCAGCAGCGCTACATTTAATTCACCCCTCCACTTT. It specifies CASSATFNSPLHF. The chain joins TRBV5-4 to TRBJ1-6, with D uncertain. The length of the CDR3 is 13 residues. Germline CDR1 and CDR2: SGHNT and YYREEE (reference sequence). V gave up 4 bases and J gave up 6 bases, with 8 bases separating them.

This clonotype was picked up a small number of times. This chain links TRBV12-3 or TRBV12-4 with TRBJ1-5, with 10 bases that match TRBD1. V dropped 6 bases and J dropped 5; count of bases not matched to a gene: 7. The CDR3 loop spans 15 amino acids. CDR3 in amino acids: CASRRGTGEDQPQHF. In DNA, the CDR3 is TGTGCCAGCAGACGCGGGACAGGGGAGGATCAGCCCCAGCATTTT.

This clonotype was detected many times. The chain uses TRBV12-3 or TRBV12-4 and TRBJ2-5; unclear D gene. The V end was cut by 5 bases, the J end by 0 bases, with 10 bases between. CDR3 length equals 14 residues. CDR3 region: CASSLRTDQETQYF. In nucleotides, the CDR3 is TGTGCCAGCAGTCTGAGGACGGACCAAGAGACCCAGTACTTC.

In nucleotides, the CDR3 is TGTGCCAGTAGTTCTGACTACCTCACCGGGGAGCTGTTTTTT. Amino acid sequence: CASSSDYLTGELFF. V and J are TRBV19 and TRBJ2-2; weak D call: TRBD2 (5 bases). The CDR3 covers 14 residues. The germline V and J ends were trimmed by 5 bases and 4 bases, with 11 bases remaining between them. CDR1 is LNHDA and CDR2 is SQIVND in the germline V gene (reference sequence).

This clonotype has a count of ten or more. The J gene is TRBJ2-5, the V gene TRBV7-2; 11 nucleotides match TRBD2. In germline, CDR1 is SGHTA, CDR2 FQGNSA. V trimming: 1 base; J trimming: 5 bases; junction bases outside the gene matches: 9. The CDR3 has 17 amino acids. CDR3 sequence (DNA): TGTGCCAGCAGCTTAGGGCTACTAGCGGGGGCGGGGGAGACCCAGTACTTC. It yields the protein CASSLGLLAGAGETQYF. Filled out from reference TRBV7-2 and TRBJ2-5, the complete variable domain reads GAGVSQSPSNKVTEKGKDVELRCDPISGHTALYWYRQSLGQGLEFLIYFQGNSAPDKSGLPSDRFSAERTGGSVSTLTIQRTQQEDSAVYLCASSLGLLAGAGETQYFGPGTRLLVL.

This clonotype was observed at least ten times. The J gene is TRBJ1-3, the V gene TRBV20-1, with D unresolved. The CDR3 is made up of 13 amino acids. Germline V gene data show CDR1 as DFQATT and CDR2 as SNEGSKA (reference sequence). Trimming removed 2 bases at V and 7 bases at J, with 12 bases between. The CDR3: CSARKSEENTIYF. As DNA, the CDR3 is TGCAGTGCTAGAAAGTCAGAGGAGAACACCATATATTTT.

This clonotype has ten or more counts. The chain carries TRBV10-3 and TRBJ1-6; 7 nucleotides line up with TRBD1. This CDR3 region has 15 residues. Losses at the gene ends were 6 bases for V and 10 bases for J; bases not matched to a gene: 12. CDR1 and CDR2 (germline): ENHRY, SYGVKD. The CDR3 DNA reads as TGTGCCATCAGCGACACCGGGACAGCAAACTCACCCCTCCACTTT. It is translated as CAISDTGTANSPLHF.

This clonotype was counted only a few times. The chain links TRBV6-5 to TRBJ2-1, with TRBD2 matching 11 bases. CDR1 is MNHEY and CDR2 is SVGAGI in the germline V gene. CDR3 size: 15 residues. J gave up 7 bases and V 7 bases, and 9 bases lay outside the gene matches. The CDR3 DNA sequence: TGTGCCAGCATAGATCCTAGCGGGGGGCGGAATGAGCAGTTCTTC. Its translation is CASIDPSGGRNEQFF.

The sample holds many counts of this clonotype. This sequence joins TRBV7-9 and TRBJ2-2; tentative D call: TRBD2 (5 bases). Trimming stripped 5 bases from V and 2 bases from J, with 12 bases between. The CDR3 totals 15 residues. The germline V gene encodes CDR1 SEHNR and CDR2 FQNEAQ (reference sequence). The CDR3 DNA sequence: TGTGCCAGCAGCCCTGGCTCGGGAAACACCGGGGAGCTGTTTTTT. Amino acids: CASSPGSGNTGELFF.

The chain carries TRBV19 and TRBJ1-6, with 10 nucleotides matching TRBD1. Germline lookup yields CDR1 LNHDA and CDR2 SQIVND (reference sequence). Trimming took 6 bases from V and 7 from J; bases not matched to a gene: 15. CDR3 length: 18 amino acids. CDR3 nucleotides: TGTGCCAGTAGCAGCCGGGACAGGGGCCGCTTGCGGAATTCACCCCTCCACTTT. Encoded protein: CASSSRDRGRLRNSPLHF.

This clonotype was observed many times. This rearrangement joins TRBV7-2 to TRBJ2-3; possible D gene TRBD1, 5 bases. This CDR3 has 13 residues. With 4 bases removed from V and 5 bases from J, the gap between germline ends came to 10 bases. Germline V gene lookup returns CDR1 SGHTA and CDR2 FQGNSA. CDR3 in amino acids: CASSWNQGDTQYF. DNA for the CDR3: TGTGCCAGCAGCTGGAATCAGGGAGATACGCAGTATTTT.

This clonotype was seen at least ten times. The CDR3 DNA sequence: TGTGCCAGCAGCTTAAATAGACGTGGGGCCGGGGAGCTGTTTTTT. It encodes CASSLNRRGAGELFF. J is TRBJ2-2 and V is TRBV7-2; D uncertain. The CDR3 spans 15 residues. Per the germline V gene, CDR1 is SGHTA and CDR2 is FQGNSA. V was trimmed by 2 bases and J by 6 bases, leaving 13 bases between them.

In its sample, this clonotype was seen many times. J is TRBJ1-2 and V is TRBV12-3 or TRBV12-4, with D possibly TRBD1 on 6 matching bases. V lost 5 bases and J lost 5, with 12 bases in between. The CDR3 runs 13 residues. CDR3: CASSLDRRYGYTF. The CDR3 nucleotides read TGTGCCAGCAGTCTTGACAGGAGGTATGGCTACACCTTC.

In regard to this clonotype: A far larger clone differs by one base, so this is likely a read error. A read error is likely, as this CDR3 ends without the conserved phenylalanine or tryptophan. The V gene is TRBV5-1, the J gene TRBJ2-5; D remains ambiguous. Between the trimmed V and J ends, which lost 0 bases and 4 bases, there was a span of 7 bases. This CDR3 has 13 residues. CDR1 and CDR2 from the germline V gene are SGHRS and YFSETQ. The CDR3: CASSLEGGETQYL. CDR3 DNA sequence: TGCGCCAGCAGCTTGGAGGGCGGAGAGACCCAGTACCTC.

This clonotype was detected ten times or more. The chain has TRBV2 and TRBJ2-7, with D possibly matching TRBD2 (6 bases). Trimming shortened V by 7 bases and J by 2 bases, and 12 bases separated the two germline ends. From germline, CDR1 is SNHLY and CDR2 FYNNEI. This CDR3 has 13 residues. CDR3 sequence (DNA): TGTGCCAGCAATCTCCGGGGGACCTACGAGCAGTACGTC. Its protein is CASNLRGTYEQYV.

This clonotype has at least ten counts. The rearrangement uses TRBV5-5 and TRBJ1-5; D is unresolved. The CDR3 runs 17 residues. Germline V gives CDR1 SGHKS, CDR2 YYEKEE (reference sequence). V was pared by 2 bases and J by 3 bases, with 18 bases between. Here the CDR3 reads CASSFGEGLVNNQPQHF. For the CDR3, the DNA is TGTGCCAGCAGCTTTGGAGAAGGGCTCGTTAACAATCAGCCCCAGCATTTT.

The rearrangement links TRBV5-4 to TRBJ2-4; 7 bases line up with TRBD2. The J segment lost 2 bases and the V segment lost 3 bases, leaving 5 bases of the junction unmatched. Germline CDR1 and CDR2: SGHNT and YYREEE (reference sequence). This CDR3 spans 15 amino acids. CDR3 DNA sequence: TGTGCCAGCAGCTCTGCTAGCGGAACCAAAAACATTCAGTACTTC. Translation gives CASSSASGTKNIQYF.

This clonotype has only a few counts. The chain joins TRBV18 to TRBJ1-5, with 10 bases aligning to TRBD1. J was trimmed by 2 bases and V by 2 bases; bases with no gene match: 0. Germline loops: CDR1 KGHSH, CDR2 LQKENI. The CDR3 sequence is 15 residues long. CDR3 amino acids: CASSPGTGGNQPQHF. In nucleotides, the CDR3 is TGTGCCAGCTCACCAGGGACAGGGGGCAATCAGCCCCAGCATTTT.

This clonotype was counted ten times or more. This chain joins TRBV5-1 and TRBJ2-5; D not resolved. The ends were cut back, 4 bases at V and 5 bases at J, with 15 bases in the middle. Per the germline V gene, CDR1 is SGHRS and CDR2 is YFSETQ. CDR3 length: 14 amino acids. CDR3 nucleotide sequence: TGCGCCAGCAGCACCCCCGGGCATACGGAGACCCAGTACTTC. It translates to CASSTPGHTETQYF.

This clonotype was observed at least ten times. CDR3 in amino acids: CASSPRTGAYNEQFF. The DNA for the CDR3 is TGTGCCAGCAGCCCCCGGACAGGGGCCTACAATGAGCAGTTCTTC. The chain is built from TRBV11-2 and TRBJ2-1; TRBD1 aligns across 9 bases. From germline, CDR1 is SGHAT and CDR2 FQNNGV. The trim removed 5 bases at V and 2 bases at J, leaving 4 bases unmatched. CDR3 length: 15 amino acids.

This clonotype showed up many times. The rearrangement links TRBV6-6 to TRBJ2-4, with TRBD1 identical over 10 bases. The CDR3 runs to 16 residues. V was pared by 3 bases and J by 9 bases, with 11 bases of the junction left unmatched. Germline CDR1 is MNHNY and CDR2 is SVGAGI (reference sequence). Written as DNA, the CDR3 is TGTGCCAGCAGTTATGGTGACAGGGGGCCGGGGGGCATTCAGTACTTC. It is translated as CASSYGDRGPGGIQYF.